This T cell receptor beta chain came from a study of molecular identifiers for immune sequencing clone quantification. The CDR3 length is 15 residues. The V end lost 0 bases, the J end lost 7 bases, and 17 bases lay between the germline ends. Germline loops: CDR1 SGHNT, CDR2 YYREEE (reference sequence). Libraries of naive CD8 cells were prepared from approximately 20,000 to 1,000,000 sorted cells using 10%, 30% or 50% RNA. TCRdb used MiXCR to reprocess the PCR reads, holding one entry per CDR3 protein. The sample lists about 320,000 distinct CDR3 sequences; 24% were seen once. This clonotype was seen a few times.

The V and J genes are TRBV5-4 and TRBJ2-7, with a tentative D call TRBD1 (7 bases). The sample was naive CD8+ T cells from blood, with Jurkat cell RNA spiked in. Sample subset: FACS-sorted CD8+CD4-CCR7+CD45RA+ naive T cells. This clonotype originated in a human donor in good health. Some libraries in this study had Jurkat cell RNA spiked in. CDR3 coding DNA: TGTGCCAGCAGCTTGGAGGGGAGGACAGGATTTGAGCAGTACTTC. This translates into CASSLEGRTGFEQYF.